The 7 T cell receptor beta chains listed next were all sequenced from one sample in a study of blood T cell repertoires in COVID-19. Clones were read by immunoSEQ multiplex PCR, and TCRdb kept only the in-frame ones, dropping some. The table includes 200,000 to 250,000 clones, 85% to 90% detected once. The material sequenced was PBMCs or T cells enriched from blood (not recorded which). The receptor source for this set is a woman between 18 and 29 years old in a cohort exposed to, infected with or recovered from COVID-19 (not recorded which).

The genes are TRBV6-1 and TRBJ2-2; a possible D gene is TRBD2 (5 bases). The length of the CDR3 is 15 residues. Germline V gene sequence: CDR1 MNHNS, CDR2 SASEGT. V lost 2 bases, J lost 3 bases, and 10 bases lay in between. The CDR3 loop reads CASSELGEHTGELFF. For the CDR3, the DNA is TGTGCCAGCAGTGAACTTGGGGAGCACACCGGGGAGCTGTTTTTT.

J is TRBJ1-2 and V is TRBV12-3 or TRBV12-4, with 7 bases identical to TRBD1. The V and J ends lost 2 bases and 8 bases, in that order; junction bases with no gene match: 5. This CDR3 region has 13 residues. The CDR3 DNA reads as TGTGCCAGCAGTTTAACAGGGGCGGGAGGCTACACCTTC. Translating it yields CASSLTGAGGYTF.

The table lists this clone with a count of one. This chain's CDR3 is CASSRDTITDTQYF. CDR3 bases: TGTGCCAGCTCCCGGGACACGATCACAGATACGCAGTATTTT. This rearrangement joins TRBV2 to TRBJ2-3, with a possible D match to TRBD1 (6 bases). Germline CDR1 and CDR2: SNHLY and FYNNEI. V dropped 8 bases and J dropped 2 bases, with 14 bases sitting between them. This CDR3 is built from 14 residues.

The CDR3 loop is CATSQGVGQPQHF. The DNA of the CDR3 is TGTGCCACTAGCCAGGGGGTTGGTCAGCCCCAGCATTTT. This chain links TRBV10-3 with TRBJ1-5; 7 nucleotides align to TRBD1. Trimming cost V 10 bases and J 6 bases; bases outside gene matches: 9. CDR3 length equals 13 residues. Germline V CDR1 and CDR2: ENHRY, SYGVKD.

This chain links TRBV5-1 with TRBJ1-6, with 7 bases identical to TRBD1. The J segment lost 11 bases and the V segment lost 4 bases, leaving 12 bases of the junction unmatched. The CDR3 spans 15 residues. Per the germline V gene, CDR1 is SGHRS and CDR2 is YFSETQ. CDR3: CASSPEGQPQTPLHF. For the CDR3, the DNA is TGCGCCAGCAGCCCGGAGGGACAGCCACAGACACCCCTCCACTTT.

The rearrangement joins TRBV5-1 to TRBJ2-2, with 8 bases matching TRBD1. V lost 4 bases, J lost 5 bases, and 7 bases stayed unmatched. The CDR3 runs to 15 residues. Per germline, CDR1 SGHRS and CDR2 YFSETQ. This CDR3 reads CASSKDRVETGELFF. CDR3 sequence (DNA): TGCGCCAGCAGCAAGGACAGGGTCGAGACCGGGGAGCTGTTTTTT.

The chain combines TRBV15 with TRBJ1-2; D not certain. V lost 0 bases and J lost 5, with 7 bases in between. CDR3 size: 13 residues. Per the germline V gene, CDR1 is LNHNV and CDR2 is YYDKDF (reference sequence). CDR3 protein: CATSRESVYGYTF. In DNA form, the CDR3 reads TGTGCCACCAGCAGAGAATCAGTTTATGGCTACACCTTC.